These 5 T cell receptor beta chains originate from one sample sequenced in a study of T cell clones after liver transplantation. Some clones are missing from TCRdb's copy, which holds only in-frame ones; the method was immunoSEQ multiplex PCR. This sample carries about 75,000 clones, approximately 80% of them seen once, and the ten largest clones take less than 2.5%. Sequencing was performed on CD4+ T cells from blood, taken less than 50 months after liver transplant. The receptor set was obtained from a human patient who received a liver transplant. The graft donor may have given rise to some T cells.

The chain has TRBV5-6 and TRBJ1-1; D gene ambiguous. CDR3 length: 13 amino acids. Germline loops: CDR1 SGHDT, CDR2 YYEEEE. Trimming took 0 bases from V and 4 from J, leaving 7 bases between them. The CDR3 loop reads CASSLGGFTEAFF. CDR3 nucleotides: TGTGCCAGCAGCTTGGGTGGGTTCACTGAAGCTTTCTTT.

CDR3 DNA sequence: TGTGCCAGACCCCCTTGGGACAGGGGCAGGAACACTGAAGCTTTCTTT. Its protein is CARPPWDRGRNTEAFF. The chain is built from TRBV7-2 and TRBJ1-1; 10 bases map to TRBD1. Germline assignment: CDR1 SGHTA and CDR2 FQGNSA. With V trimmed by 9 bases and J by 1 base, 11 bases remained unmatched. This CDR3 contains 16 residues.

The chain couples TRBV5-6 to TRBJ1-2; D remains ambiguous. Trimming shortened V by 4 bases and J by 4 bases, and 14 bases separated the two germline ends. CDR1 and CDR2 (germline): SGHDT, YYEEEE. CDR3 length: 14 residues. The CDR3 sequence: CASSLARGSYGYTF. CDR3 in DNA: TGTGCCAGCAGCCTCGCCCGGGGTTCCTATGGCTACACCTTC.

The chain couples TRBV5-1 to TRBJ1-2, with a possible D match to TRBD1 (5 bases). The V and J ends lost 1 base and 5 bases respectively, with 15 bases between them. Germline V gives CDR1 SGHRS, CDR2 YFSETQ. The CDR3 is made up of 15 amino acids. This CDR3 reads CASSLSGGEEYGYTF. The CDR3 nucleotides read TGCGCCAGCAGCTTGAGTGGAGGGGAGGAGTATGGCTACACCTTC.

Only one count was recorded for this clone. This chain connects TRBV11-2 to TRBJ1-3; D gene unclear. The V end was cut by 5 bases, the J end by 1 base, with 9 bases between. Germline CDR1 is SGHAT and CDR2 is FQNNGV. The CDR3 runs to 14 residues. The CDR3 here is CASSIGRSGNTIYF. The DNA of the CDR3 is TGTGCCAGCAGCATTGGGCGTTCTGGAAACACCATATATTTT.